This T cell receptor beta chain is from a study of T cells after yellow fever vaccination. The CDR3 runs to 14 residues. Germline V gives CDR1 GTSNPN, CDR2 SVGIG (reference sequence). The V end lost 0 bases, the J end lost 1 base, and 9 bases lay between the germline ends. This clonotype came up a few times. Its target is not known. General study points: Clonotype sharing between CD4 and CD8 compartments was small. Booster samples showed a return of most primary-vaccination clones (about 96% CD4, approximately 88% CD8). High-abundance clonotypes from the bulk population could contaminate FACS-sorted repertoires.

From the 5' RACE reads, TCRdb called clonotypes with MiXCR, one entry per CDR3 protein. The sample lists more than 250,000 distinct CDR3 sequences, about 6.6% seen once, with around 17% in the top ten. Source: PBMCs, taken about 41 days after the first yellow fever vaccination. The source is a man between 18 and 35 years old who received the YFV17D yellow fever vaccine. The rearrangement uses TRBV30 and TRBJ1-1; D ambiguous. The CDR3 here is CAWSVIPRNTEAFF. Written as DNA, the CDR3 is TGTGCCTGGAGTGTAATTCCGAGGAACACTGAAGCTTTCTTT.